This T cell receptor beta chain was retrieved from a study of metastatic and nonmetastatic thyroid tumors. Study-wide background: Repertoires of blood and of tissue (tumor or nodule) from malignant and benign thyroid patients were compared.

In the original processing: In papillary thyroid cancer, a distant-metastasis classifier was built using CDR3 differences across clinicopathological groups. TCRdb reassembled clones from the PCR reads with MiXCR. The V and J calls and clone size are TCRdb's, not the authors'. The sample records about 16,000 clones, around 12% being singletons. Study-wide findings and caveats: Within blood and tumor, benign nodules reportedly had significantly lower TCR beta diversity than malignant thyroid tumors did.

Thyroid surgery had not been preceded by any treatment in any patient. At least ten counts were recorded for this clone. Antigen specificity is unknown. With V trimmed by 7 bases and J by 3 bases, 5 bases remained unmatched. The V gene's germline CDR1 is ENHRY and CDR2 SYGVKD. The CDR3 consists of 14 residues. The chain recombines TRBV10-3 with TRBJ2-3, with TRBD2 matching over 9 bases. The receptor was derived from a female donor with papillary thyroid cancer or a benign thyroid nodule (not recorded which). Some clones in this sample may be carry-over from other donors' samples. The sequenced sample was tumor tissue. CDR3 sequence (DNA): TGTGCCATCATGTCCCTAGCGGGGACAGATACGCAGTATTTT. Translated: CAIMSLAGTDTQYF.